One and the same sample provided the 12 T cell receptor beta chains below, sequenced in a study of T-cell memory formation after mild COVID-19 (dated by TCRdb to the early 2020s). Libraries were prepared through 5' RACE. Sequenced on an Illumina NovaSeq 6000. The public reads were reprocessed in TCRdb via fastp at Q25 and MiXCR, keeping in-frame beta chains. Rows matching on CDR3 protein sequence are summarized as one entry with the most common DNA and genes. This sample comprises about 560,000 distinct CDR3 sequences, about a sixth of them detected only once. More than 10% of the sample lies in the top ten. Sequenced material: PBMCs or a T cell subset sorted from them (not recorded which). These receptors all come from an adult woman who had mild COVID-19 (a few samples of this study predate the infection). The sample titles of this study are shuffled in the database, so cell type and time point are left out; the donor was told from shared clones.

This clonotype was seen a handful of times. A much larger clonotype is one base distant, so this may be a read error. The V and J genes are TRBV6-6 and TRBJ2-3, with TRBD2 matching over 7 bases. Germline loops: CDR1 MNHNY, CDR2 SVGAGI (reference sequence). With 6 bases clipped from V and 0 bases from J, the junction kept 3 bases outside the gene matches. The CDR3 extends over 14 amino acids. In DNA, the CDR3 is TGTGCCAGCAGCATTAGCGGGAGCACAGATACGCAGTATTTT. It specifies CASSISGSTDTQYF.

This clonotype was recorded a few times. This chain connects TRBV6-6 to TRBJ2-7; 8 bases map to TRBD1. The CDR3 spans 17 residues. J gave up 2 bases and V 4 bases, and 13 bases lay outside the gene matches. Germline V gives CDR1 MNHNY, CDR2 SVGAGI (reference sequence). The CDR3 loop reads CASSFPNTGGFAYEQYF. Written as DNA, the CDR3 is TGTGCCAGCAGTTTCCCCAATACAGGGGGGTTCGCCTACGAGCAGTACTTC.

The rearrangement joins TRBV5-1 to TRBJ2-1; D possibly corresponds to TRBD1 (6 bases). The CDR3 extends over 15 amino acids. V lost 1 base and J lost 6, with 14 bases in between. Per the germline V gene, CDR1 is SGHRS and CDR2 is YFSETQ. Here the CDR3 reads CASSLRAGVGNEQFF. CDR3 DNA: TGCGCCAGCAGCTTGAGGGCAGGGGTAGGCAATGAGCAGTTCTTC.

The V and J genes are TRBV7-6 and TRBJ1-1; weak D call: TRBD1 (6 bases). The germline V gene has CDR1 SGHVS and CDR2 FNYEAQ. Between the trimmed V and J ends, which lost 10 bases and 4 bases, there was a span of 22 bases. CDR3 length equals 15 residues. The CDR3 loop is CANYNFRGGGTEAFF. The CDR3 DNA sequence: TGTGCCAACTATAACTTCAGGGGAGGTGGCACTGAAGCTTTCTTT. Together with reference TRBV7-6 and TRBJ1-1, the CDR3 gives the full variable domain: GAGVSQSPRYKVTKRGQDVALRCDPISGHVSLYWYRQALGQGPEFLTYFNYEAQQDKSGLPNDRFSAERPEGSISTLTIQRTEQRDSAMYRCANYNFRGGGTEAFFGQGTRLTVV.

This clonotype was observed a handful of times. This sequence joins TRBV7-2 and TRBJ2-7; 8 bases align to TRBD1. Germline values: CDR1 SGHTA, CDR2 FQGNSA. The V and J ends lost 1 base and 4 bases, in that order; junction bases with no gene match: 6. The CDR3 extends over 15 amino acids. CDR3 bases: TGTGCCAGCAGCTTAGGAGCGCAGGGGGCTTACGAGCAGTACTTC. Translation: CASSLGAQGAYEQYF.

This clonotype was detected a few times. The V and J genes are TRBV21-1 and TRBJ1-6. TRBV21-1 has pseudogene status. The CDR3 loop spans 13 amino acids. In DNA form, the CDR3 reads TGTGCCAGCAGCAAATTCAGGAATTCACCCCTCCACTTT. Translated: CASSKFRNSPLHF.

This clonotype was found a few times. The chain joins TRBV12-3 or TRBV12-4 to TRBJ1-4, with D perhaps TRBD1 (6 bases). V lost 6 bases, J lost 4 bases, and 15 bases lay in between. The CDR3 has 15 residues. As DNA, the CDR3 is TGTGCCAGCAGCCCCCAGGACAGTTTTAATGAAAAACTGTTTTTT. Translation gives CASSPQDSFNEKLFF.

This chain connects TRBV7-3 to TRBJ2-3, with 10 bases lining up with TRBD2. Germline-derived CDR1 and CDR2 are SGHTA and FQGTGA. The ends lost 5 bases at V and 5 bases at J; junction bases unmatched: 7. The CDR3 is 15 amino acids. The CDR3 DNA follows: TGTGCCAGCAGCGCCCTCAGCGGGAGGGTAGATACGCAGTATTTT. Protein product: CASSALSGRVDTQYF. Looking up the rest from reference TRBV7-3 and TRBJ2-3 gives the full variable domain: GAGVSQTPSNKVTEKGKYVELRCDPISGHTALYWYRQSLGQGPEFLIYFQGTGAADDSGLPNDRFFAVRPEGSVSTLKIQRTERGDSAVYLCASSALSGRVDTQYFGPGTRLTVL.

This clonotype was counted at least ten times. V is TRBV5-5 and J is TRBJ1-6; D is uncertain. Trimming cost V 1 base and J 7 bases, with 3 bases left between them. The germline gives CDR1 SGHKS, CDR2 YYEKEE (reference sequence). The CDR3 length is 12 residues. The CDR3 protein is CASSLQNSPLHF. CDR3 nucleotide sequence: TGTGCCAGCAGCTTGCAGAATTCACCCCTCCACTTT.

This clonotype appeared many times. The rearrangement joins TRBV7-9 to TRBJ2-1, with 13 bases lining up with TRBD2. Per germline, CDR1 SEHNR and CDR2 FQNEAQ (reference sequence). V trimming: 1 base; J trimming: 8 bases; junction bases outside the gene matches: 2. The CDR3 contains 15 residues. CDR3 coding DNA: TGTGCCAGCAGCTTAGGACTAGCGGGAGGCTATGAGCAGTTCTTC. Its translation: CASSLGLAGGYEQFF.

This clonotype was observed a few times. The rearrangement links TRBV5-1 to TRBJ2-7; no definite D call. Trimming took off 0 bases at V and 5 bases at J, with 9 bases between the two ends. Per germline, CDR1 SGHRS and CDR2 YFSETQ. The CDR3 extends over 13 amino acids. The CDR3 protein is CASSLVGAHEQYF. The CDR3 nucleotides read TGCGCCAGCAGCTTGGTAGGAGCCCACGAGCAGTACTTC.

This clonotype has at least ten counts. The V call is TRBV5-1, the J call TRBJ2-7, with 7 bases identical to TRBD1. This CDR3 contains 14 residues. Germline trimming cut 4 bases from V and 2 bases from J; bases unmatched to any gene: 6. CDR1 is SGHRS and CDR2 is YFSETQ in the germline V gene. The CDR3 nucleotides read TGCGCCAGCAGCCCCCCGGGACAGACCTACGAGCAGTACTTC. Protein product: CASSPPGQTYEQYF.